This T cell receptor (beta chain) was sequenced during a study of a mutant IDH1 vaccine in newly diagnosed glioma. Turning to the study itself: Of treated patients, 62.5% were men and approximately 40% women, averaging around 44 years.

The table came from immunoSEQ multiplex PCR; TCRdb's copy has only in-frame clones and leaves some out. This sample has approximately 30,000 clones, with over 70% found just once. About this clone: Its antigen is not identified.

Time point defined: week 35, safety follow-up. In every dose of vaccine, 300 ug of mutant IDH1 20-mer peptide was given alongside topical imiquimod. Study conclusions and caveats: The occurrence of vaccine-induced immune responses was seen in roughly 93% of patients.

Sample: PBMCs, taken from a glioma patient whose treatment included an IDH1 peptide vaccine. This TCR was recovered from a woman aged 30 to 39 with glioma. Some clones in this sample may be carry-over from other donors' samples.

The CDR3 DNA reads TGTGCCAGCAGCCCCGGACTGTACTCAGGAGCCGGGGAGCTGTTTTTT. It codes for CASSPGLYSGAGELFF. The chain carries TRBV13 and TRBJ2-2; D perhaps matches TRBD2 (5 bases). V gave up 5 bases and J gave up 6 bases, with 19 bases separating them. This CDR3 contains 16 residues. Germline loops: CDR1 PRHDT, CDR2 FYEKMQ (reference sequence).